This T cell receptor (beta chain) stems from a study of regulatory T cells. Study results and limitations: Hydrophobic residues at CDR3 positions 6 and 7 were enriched in conventional CD4+ T cells of CD3G-deficient patients. Patient repertoires had restricted TRB V-J pairs and skewed V and J usage, most in Tregs.

Regarding this clone: Its specificity is not known.

Germline CDR1 reads WSHSY; CDR2 reads SAAADI. V lost 6 bases, J lost 7 bases, and 12 bases lay in between. CDR3 length: 12 residues. The primer mix had 52 TRBV and 13 TRBJ primers. Clones were read by immunoSEQ multiplex PCR, and TCRdb kept only the in-frame ones, dropping some. The top ten clones hold approximately 1.5% of a sample with roughly 30,000 clones, about 90% of them seen once. At testing, patients were 2 to 39 years old, with reduced naive and increased memory T-cell proportions. This chain uses TRBV10-2 with TRBJ2-5; D is unresolved. The sample comprised conventional CD4+ T cells sorted from blood. This clonotype was obtained from a person aged 18-29 years with CD3G deficiency. The CDR3 protein is CASRDPKGTQYF. The CDR3 region has the DNA TGCGCCAGCAGGGACCCTAAGGGGACCCAGTACTTC.